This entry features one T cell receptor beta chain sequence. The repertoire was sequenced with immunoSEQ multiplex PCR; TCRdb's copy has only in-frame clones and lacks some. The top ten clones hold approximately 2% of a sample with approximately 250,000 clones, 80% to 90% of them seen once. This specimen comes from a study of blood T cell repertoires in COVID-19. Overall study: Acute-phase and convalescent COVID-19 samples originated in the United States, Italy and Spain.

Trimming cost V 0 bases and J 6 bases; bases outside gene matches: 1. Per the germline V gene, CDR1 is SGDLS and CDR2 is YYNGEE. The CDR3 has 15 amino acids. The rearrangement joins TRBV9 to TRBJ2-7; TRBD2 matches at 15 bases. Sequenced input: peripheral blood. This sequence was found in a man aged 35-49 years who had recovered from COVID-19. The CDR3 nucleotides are TGTGCCAGCAGCGTAGGGACTAGCGGGGGGGCCGAGCAGTACTTC. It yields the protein CASSVGTSGGAEQYF.